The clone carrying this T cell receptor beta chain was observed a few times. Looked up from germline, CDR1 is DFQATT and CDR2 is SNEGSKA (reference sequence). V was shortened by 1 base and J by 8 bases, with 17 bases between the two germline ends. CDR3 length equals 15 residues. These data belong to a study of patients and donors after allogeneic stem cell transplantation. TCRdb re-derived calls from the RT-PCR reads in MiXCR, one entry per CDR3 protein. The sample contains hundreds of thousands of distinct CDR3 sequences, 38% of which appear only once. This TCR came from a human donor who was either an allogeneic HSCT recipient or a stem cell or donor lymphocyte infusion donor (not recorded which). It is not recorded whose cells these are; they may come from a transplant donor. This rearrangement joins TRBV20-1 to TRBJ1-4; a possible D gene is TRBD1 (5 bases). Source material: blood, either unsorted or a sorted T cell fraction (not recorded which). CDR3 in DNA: TGCAGTGCTAGAGGTCACTTTGGGGACCTCGAAAAACTGTTTTTT. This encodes CSARGHFGDLEKLFF.